Listed below are T cell receptor beta chains from one sample, sequenced in a study of immune cell composition in non-small cell lung cancer. The method was immunoSEQ multiplex PCR; TCRdb's version includes in-frame clones alone and lacks a portion of them. The sample carries about 16,000 clones, about 80% recorded once. The data were also submitted as part of a second study, on CD4 T cells in lung cancer.

Sequencing was done on a sample of non-adjacent lung tissue. These receptors were collected from a human donor with non-small cell lung cancer. Each CDR3 is given with its conserved first and last residue. D genes are given only for firm matches.

j_call d_call v_call cdr3_aa
TRBJ2-1 - TRBV10-2 CASLLANEQFF
TRBJ2-2 TRBD1 TRBV7-2 CASSQQGATGELFF
TRBJ2-1 TRBD2 TRBV19 CASSMTSGAYNEQFF
TRBJ1-4 - TRBV9 CASSQQAGEKLFF
TRBJ2-1 - TRBV6-6 CASSPGDNEQFF
TRBJ2-5 TRBD1 TRBV11-1 CASSMGQGLHVYF
TRBJ2-3 - TRBV9 CASSVGDRHPNTQYF
TRBJ2-2 - TRBV7-6 CASRLTGGPGELFF
TRBJ1-1 - TRBV5-4 CASTSSEGANTEAFF
TRBJ2-7 - TRBV30 CAWSTPGTYEQYF
TRBJ2-7 - TRBV29-1 CSVYDSFLSYEQYF
TRBJ2-4 - TRBV4-3 CASSQDFGTQNIQYF
TRBJ1-1 - TRBV5-1 CASSLDSLYEGTEAFF
TRBJ2-5 - TRBV7-2 CASSSPGETQYF
TRBJ1-1 - TRBV2 CASSEAIPGQAFF
TRBJ2-5 TRBD1 TRBV14 CASSQDLGQRGETQYF
TRBJ1-2 - TRBV27 CASSLGGYYGYTF
TRBJ1-1 - TRBV4-1 CASSQDRQDGLAFF
TRBJ2-1 - TRBV25-1 CASSDSGNRDNEQFF
TRBJ2-3 - TRBV5-8 CASSLARGARTDTQYF
TRBJ2-7 TRBD1 TRBV11-2 CASSPDRGGEQYF
TRBJ1-4 - TRBV6-5 CATTPGAGRMLKLFF